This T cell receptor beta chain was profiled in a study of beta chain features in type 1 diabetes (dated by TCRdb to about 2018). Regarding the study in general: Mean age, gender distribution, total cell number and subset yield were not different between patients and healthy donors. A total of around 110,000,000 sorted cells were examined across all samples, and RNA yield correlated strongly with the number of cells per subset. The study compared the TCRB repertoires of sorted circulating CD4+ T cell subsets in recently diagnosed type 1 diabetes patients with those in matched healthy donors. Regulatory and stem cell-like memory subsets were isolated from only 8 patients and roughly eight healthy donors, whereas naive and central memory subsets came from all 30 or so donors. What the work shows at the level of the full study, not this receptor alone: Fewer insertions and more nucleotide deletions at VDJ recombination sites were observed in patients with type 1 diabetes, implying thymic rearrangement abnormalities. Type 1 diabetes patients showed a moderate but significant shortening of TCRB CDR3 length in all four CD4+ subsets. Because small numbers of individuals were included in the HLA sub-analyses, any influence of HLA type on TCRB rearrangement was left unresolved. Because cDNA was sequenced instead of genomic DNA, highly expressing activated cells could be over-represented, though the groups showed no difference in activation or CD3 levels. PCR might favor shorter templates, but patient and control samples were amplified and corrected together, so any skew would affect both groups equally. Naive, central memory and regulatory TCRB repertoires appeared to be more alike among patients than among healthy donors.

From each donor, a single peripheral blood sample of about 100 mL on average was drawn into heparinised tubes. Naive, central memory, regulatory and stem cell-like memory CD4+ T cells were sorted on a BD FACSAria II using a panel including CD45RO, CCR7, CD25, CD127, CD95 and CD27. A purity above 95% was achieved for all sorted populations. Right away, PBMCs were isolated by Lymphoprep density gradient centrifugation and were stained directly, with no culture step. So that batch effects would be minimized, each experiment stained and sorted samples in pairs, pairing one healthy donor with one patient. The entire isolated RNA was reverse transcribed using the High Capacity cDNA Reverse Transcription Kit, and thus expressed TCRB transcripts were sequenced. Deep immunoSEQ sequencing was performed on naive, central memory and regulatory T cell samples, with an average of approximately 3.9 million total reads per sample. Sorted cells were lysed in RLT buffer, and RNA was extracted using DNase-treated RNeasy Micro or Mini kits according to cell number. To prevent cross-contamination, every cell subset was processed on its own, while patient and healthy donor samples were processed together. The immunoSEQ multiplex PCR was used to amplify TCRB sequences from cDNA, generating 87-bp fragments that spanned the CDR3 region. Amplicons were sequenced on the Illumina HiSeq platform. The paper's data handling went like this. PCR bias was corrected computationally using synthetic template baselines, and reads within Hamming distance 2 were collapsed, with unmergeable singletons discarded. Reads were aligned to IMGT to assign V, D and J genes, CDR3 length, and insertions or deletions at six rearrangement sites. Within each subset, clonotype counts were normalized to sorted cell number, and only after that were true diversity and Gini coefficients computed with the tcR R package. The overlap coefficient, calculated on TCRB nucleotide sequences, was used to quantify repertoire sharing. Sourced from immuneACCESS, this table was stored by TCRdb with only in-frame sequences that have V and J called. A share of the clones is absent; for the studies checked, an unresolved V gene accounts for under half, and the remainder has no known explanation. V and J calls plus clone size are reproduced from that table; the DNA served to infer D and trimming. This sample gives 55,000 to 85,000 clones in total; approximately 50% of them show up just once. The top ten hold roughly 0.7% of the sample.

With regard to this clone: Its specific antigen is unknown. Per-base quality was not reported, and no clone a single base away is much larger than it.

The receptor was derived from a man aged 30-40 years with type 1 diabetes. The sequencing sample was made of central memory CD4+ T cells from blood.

The nucleotide sequence is TGCAGCGTCACCGGACAGGATGCCTACGAGCAGTACTTC. This gives the protein CSVTGQDAYEQYF. The receptor chain draws on TRBV29-1 and TRBJ2-7; 7 nucleotides in the junction match TRBD1. CDR1 and CDR2 were assigned from the germline V gene as SQVTM and ANQGSEA. V is pruned by 6 bases and J by 2 bases, leaving 7 bases of the junction without a gene match. The CDR3 starts with the cysteine, ends with the phenylalanine, and has 13 residues. The only DNA kept is the CDR3, 39 bases in frame from the first base.